Presented here are 27 T cell receptor beta chains from one specimen sequenced in a study of blood T cell repertoires in COVID-19. Produced via immunoSEQ multiplex PCR; TCRdb's table is partial and in-frame only. The table records some 170,000 clones, 70% to 90% of them present only once. Sequencing was carried out using peripheral blood. Every receptor here comes from a middle-aged man with acute or convalescent COVID-19.

The chain has TRBV30 and TRBJ2-3; a possible D gene is TRBD2 (7 bases). From germline, CDR1 is GTSNPN and CDR2 SVGIG (reference sequence). The length of the CDR3 is 15 residues. Trimming left V 0 bases short and J 2 bases short, with 12 bases between. The CDR3 spells CAWSVGGGHTDTQYF. The CDR3 nucleotides read TGTGCCTGGAGTGTGGGCGGGGGACACACAGATACGCAGTATTTT.

There are a few counts of this clone. V is TRBV2 and J is TRBJ1-1; D not certain. Germline-derived CDR1 and CDR2 are SNHLY and FYNNEI. The CDR3 loop spans 12 amino acids. The ends were cut back, 1 base at V and 4 bases at J, with 4 bases in the middle. CDR3: CASSEGLTEAFF. The DNA for the CDR3 is TGTGCCAGCAGTGAAGGGCTCACTGAAGCTTTCTTT.

The J gene is TRBJ1-2, the V gene TRBV5-1; 7 nucleotides align to TRBD1. Germline CDR1 and CDR2: SGHRS and YFSETQ. The CDR3 is made up of 17 amino acids. V was pared by 2 bases and J by 6 bases, with 16 bases of the junction left unmatched. Here the CDR3 reads CASSLLLGQPTSNGYTF. The CDR3 region has the DNA TGCGCCAGCAGCTTACTTCTGGGACAGCCAACTTCCAATGGCTACACCTTC.

This clone was counted only a few times. The V and J genes are TRBV5-5 and TRBJ1-6; 9 nucleotides line up with TRBD1. Losses at the gene ends were 5 bases for V and 6 bases for J; bases not matched to a gene: 9. The CDR3 consists of 16 residues. In germline, CDR1 is SGHKS, CDR2 YYEKEE (reference sequence). The DNA of the CDR3 is TGTGCCAGCAGTTTTCCACAGGGGGCGCGTAATTCACCCCTCCACTTT. Amino acid sequence: CASSFPQGARNSPLHF. The whole variable domain, remainder taken from reference TRBV5-5 and TRBJ1-6, is DAGVTQSPTHLIKTRGQQVTLRCSPISGHKSVSWYQQVLGQGPQFIFQYYEKEERGRGNFPDRFSARQFPNYSSELNVNALLLGDSALYLCASSFPQGARNSPLHFGNGTRLTVT.

The count of this clone is one. The J gene is TRBJ1-3, the V gene TRBV18; 7 bases are shared with TRBD1. CDR1 is KGHSH, CDR2 LQKENI, per germline. CDR3 length equals 15 residues. V lost 2 bases and J lost 2; bases outside the gene matches: 3. The CDR3 DNA sequence: TGTGCCAGCTCACCAGGACAGGAGACTGGAAACACCATATATTTT. Its translation is CASSPGQETGNTIYF.

The chain carries TRBV5-1 and TRBJ2-6; D is undetermined. Looked up from germline, CDR1 is SGHRS and CDR2 is YFSETQ. The CDR3 spans 18 residues. Trimming shortened V by 0 bases and J by 0 bases, and 13 bases separated the two germline ends. CDR3: CASSLGHDVVSGANVLTF. The CDR3 nucleotides read TGCGCCAGCAGCTTGGGACACGACGTAGTCTCTGGGGCCAACGTCCTGACTTTC.

The chain carries TRBV27 and TRBJ1-3, with TRBD1 identical over 7 bases. Germline-derived CDR1 and CDR2 are MNHEY and SMNVEV (reference sequence). The length of the CDR3 is 17 residues. J gave up 0 bases and V 3 bases, and 8 bases lay outside the gene matches. The DNA of the CDR3 is TGTGCCAGCAGTTTGGATACCCGGGACAGCTCTGGAAACACCATATATTTT. As protein: CASSLDTRDSSGNTIYF.

DNA of the CDR3: TGTGCCAGTAGGGGTAGACAGGAACACCGGGAGCTGTTTTTT. The encoded protein is CASRGRQEHRELFF. The V and J genes are TRBV19 and TRBJ2-2; perhaps TRBD1 as D (6 bases). V lost 6 bases, J lost 9 bases, and 17 bases lay in between. CDR3 length: 14 amino acids. Germline V lookup: CDR1 LNHDA, CDR2 SQIVND (reference sequence). The entire variable domain, with the rest obtained from reference TRBV19 and TRBJ2-2, is as follows: DGGITQSPKYLFRKEGQNVTLSCEQNLNHDAMYWYRQDPGQGLRLIYYSQIVNDFQKGDIAEGYSVSREKKESFPLTVTSAQKNPTAFYLCASRGRQEHRELFFGEGSRLTVL.

The DNA for the CDR3 is TGTGCCAGCAGCTCCGACCGAACAGGGGAAGAGACCCAGTACTTC. This gives the protein CASSSDRTGEETQYF. The chain is built from TRBV7-2 and TRBJ2-5; TRBD1 matches at 7 bases. V lost 4 bases to trimming and J lost 3 bases; unmatched junction nucleotides: 8. Germline CDR1 is SGHTA and CDR2 is FQGNSA. This CDR3 region has 15 residues. Variable domain in full (rest from reference TRBV7-2 and TRBJ2-5): GAGVSQSPSNKVTEKGKDVELRCDPISGHTALYWYRQSLGQGLEFLIYFQGNSAPDKSGLPSDRFSAERTGGSVSTLTIQRTQQEDSAVYLCASSSDRTGEETQYFGPGTRLLVL.

J is TRBJ1-4 and V is TRBV5-6, with 8 nucleotides matching TRBD1. CDR3 length: 18 residues. The trim removed 4 bases at V and 2 bases at J, leaving 13 bases unmatched. Germline V gene data show CDR1 as SGHDT and CDR2 as YYEEEE. This CDR3 reads CASSVDNRGSGTNEKLFF. CDR3 bases: TGTGCCAGCAGCGTGGATAACAGGGGGTCGGGGACTAATGAAAAACTGTTTTTT.

This chain uses TRBV4-2 with TRBJ2-7, with D possibly TRBD2 on 6 matching bases. Per the germline V gene, CDR1 is LGHNA and CDR2 is YNFKEQ. The CDR3 is made up of 13 amino acids. V was pared by 0 bases and J by 3 bases, with 6 bases between. Here the CDR3 reads CASSQEGGYEQYF. CDR3 nucleotide sequence: TGTGCCAGCAGCCAAGAGGGGGGCTACGAGCAGTACTTC.

The V call is TRBV6-5, the J call TRBJ2-7; 8 nucleotides line up with TRBD1. The ends lost 7 bases at V and 6 bases at J; junction bases unmatched: 11. Germline V gene data show CDR1 as MNHEY and CDR2 as SVGAGI. The CDR3 consists of 14 residues. CDR3 region: CASTRDRGIGEQYF. The CDR3 DNA is TGTGCCAGCACACGCGACAGGGGCATTGGCGAGCAGTACTTC.

There are a few counts of this clone. The chain recombines TRBV2 with TRBJ1-1, with 10 bases lining up with TRBD1. V lost 2 bases and J lost 0; bases outside the gene matches: 3. Germline CDR1 and CDR2: SNHLY and FYNNEI. CDR3 length: 16 residues. CDR3: CASSESGQGVNTEAFF. The CDR3, as DNA: TGTGCCAGCAGTGAAAGCGGACAGGGGGTGAACACTGAAGCTTTCTTT.

This chain uses TRBV5-1 with TRBJ2-3; 13 bases map to TRBD2. The V gene end was trimmed by 3 bases and the J gene end by 3 bases; junction bases not matched to a gene: 4. Germline assignment: CDR1 SGHRS and CDR2 YFSETQ. The CDR3 sequence is 16 residues long. The CDR3 DNA sequence: TGCGCCAGCAGCTCCCAACTAGCGGGGGGGACAGATACGCAGTATTTT. It is translated as CASSSQLAGGTDTQYF. Using reference TRBV5-1 and TRBJ2-3 for the parts outside the CDR3, the full variable domain is KAGVTQTPRYLIKTRGQQVTLSCSPISGHRSVSWYQQTPGQGLQFLFEYFSETQRNKGNFPGRFSGRQFSNSRSEMNVSTLELGDSALYLCASSSQLAGGTDTQYFGPGTRLTVL.

This chain uses TRBV5-1 with TRBJ2-5; possible D gene TRBD2, 6 bases. The V end was cut by 3 bases, the J end by 5 bases, with 14 bases between. The CDR3 runs to 14 residues. Germline CDR1 is SGHRS and CDR2 is YFSETQ. CDR3 protein: CASSSGTGRETQYF. The CDR3 bases are TGCGCCAGCAGCTCGGGGACGGGGAGGGAGACCCAGTACTTC.

The CDR3 spells CASRAGQFHTIYF. In nucleotides, the CDR3 is TGTGCCAGCAGGGCGGGACAGTTTCACACCATATATTTT. The J gene is TRBJ1-3, the V gene TRBV6-5; the match to TRBD1 covers 7 bases. There are 13 residues in the CDR3. CDR1 and CDR2 (germline): MNHEY, SVGAGI. After removal of 6 bases from V and 8 bases from J, the junction contained 7 bases not matched to a gene.

The V gene is TRBV6-5, the J gene TRBJ2-7; TRBD2 matches at 7 bases. CDR3 size: 16 residues. Germline V gives CDR1 MNHEY, CDR2 SVGAGI. J lost 1 base, V lost 0 bases, and 6 bases had no gene match. The CDR3 coding sequence is TGTGCCAGCAGTTACTCGAGTGGACTAGGGTCCTACGAGCAGTACTTC. Its protein is CASSYSSGLGSYEQYF.

The CDR3 loop is CASMDRRRVVGGYTF. CDR3 coding DNA: TGTGCCAGCATGGACAGGCGCAGGGTGGTTGGTGGCTACACCTTC. This chain links TRBV2 with TRBJ1-2, with 7 bases aligning to TRBD1. Germline lookup yields CDR1 SNHLY and CDR2 FYNNEI. The CDR3 has 15 amino acids. V lost 7 bases and J lost 7; bases outside the gene matches: 15.

The chain joins TRBV6-5 to TRBJ2-7; TRBD2 agrees at 11 bases. With V trimmed by 6 bases and J by 2 bases, 3 bases remained unmatched. Germline assignment: CDR1 MNHEY and CDR2 SVGAGI. The CDR3 spans 14 residues. The CDR3 is CASSSSGGPYEQYF. CDR3 nucleotide sequence: TGTGCCAGCAGCTCTAGCGGGGGGCCCTACGAGCAGTACTTC.

The chain joins TRBV11-3 to TRBJ1-2, with 9 bases lining up with TRBD1. The CDR3 is 17 amino acids. Germline CDR1 and CDR2: SGHNT and YENEEA. V trimming: 1 base; J trimming: 8 bases; junction bases outside the gene matches: 14. DNA for the CDR3: TGTGCCAGCAGCTTAGGTCTTACCCACCGGGACAGGGAGGGCTACACCTTC. Its protein is CASSLGLTHRDREGYTF.

CDR3 nucleotide sequence: TGTGCCAGCAGCGTAGATGCAGGCTATACGCAGTATTTT. Encoded protein: CASSVDAGYTQYF. The chain recombines TRBV9 with TRBJ2-3; no definite D call. This CDR3 comprises 13 residues. Trimming cost V 0 bases and J 7 bases, with 9 bases left between them. CDR1 SGDLS and CDR2 YYNGEE come from the germline V gene.

The chain couples TRBV3-1 (or the pseudogene TRBV3-2) to TRBJ1-1; D unresolved. Trimming took off 4 bases at V and 1 base at J, with 13 bases between the two ends. This CDR3 is 15 amino acids long. Germline assignment: CDR1 LGHDT and CDR2 YNNKEL (reference sequence). The CDR3 nucleotides are TGTGCCAGCAGCCCGCACAGCCTCACGAACACTGAAGCTTTCTTT. As protein: CASSPHSLTNTEAFF.

The chain recombines TRBV6-5 with TRBJ1-2; D ambiguous. CDR1 is MNHEY and CDR2 is SVGAGI in the germline V gene. The CDR3 is made up of 13 amino acids. V was clipped by 3 bases and J by 8 bases, with 13 bases between them. CDR3 residues: CASSYGLLYGYTF. CDR3 in DNA: TGTGCCAGCAGTTATGGGCTCCTATACGGCTACACCTTC.

The chain employs TRBV2 and TRBJ1-5; TRBD1 aligns across 8 bases. After removal of 6 bases from V and 4 bases from J, the junction contained 5 bases not matched to a gene. The length of the CDR3 is 14 residues. Germline assignment: CDR1 SNHLY and CDR2 FYNNEI. CDR3 loop: CASREGQANQPQHF. Here the CDR3 DNA reads TGTGCCAGCAGAGAGGGACAGGCTAATCAGCCCCAGCATTTT.

This chain links TRBV3-1 (or the pseudogene TRBV3-2) with TRBJ2-7; 8 nucleotides agree with TRBD1. The CDR3 consists of 15 residues. The V gene's germline CDR1 is LGHDT and CDR2 YNNKEL (reference sequence). J lost 6 bases, V lost 4 bases, and 11 bases had no gene match. As DNA, the CDR3 is TGTGCCAGCAGCCCGCGACAGGGGAAAAGTGGCGAGCAGTACTTC. It specifies CASSPRQGKSGEQYF.

The chain employs TRBV7-8 and TRBJ2-2, with 7 positions matching TRBD2. In germline, CDR1 is SGHVS, CDR2 FQNEAQ. This CDR3 region has 14 residues. V shed 7 bases, J shed 5 bases, and the junction held 7 bases outside the gene matches. The CDR3 nucleotides read TGTGCCAGCAAGATTGGGGGGGTAACCGGGGAGCTGTTTTTT. Translation gives CASKIGGVTGELFF.

The chain recombines TRBV9 with TRBJ2-1, with 8 bases fitting TRBD2. There are 14 residues in the CDR3. Germline CDR1 is SGDLS and CDR2 is YYNGEE. Trimming at V came to 1 base and at J to 3 bases, leaving 0 bases not matched to a gene. The CDR3 is CASSVTSGYNEQFF. CDR3 coding DNA: TGTGCCAGCAGCGTAACTAGCGGCTACAATGAGCAGTTCTTC. Together with reference TRBV9 and TRBJ2-1, the CDR3 gives the full variable domain: DSGVTQTPKHLITATGQRVTLRCSPRSGDLSVYWYQQSLDQGLQFLIQYYNGEERAKGNILERFSAQQFPDLHSELNLSSLELGDSALYFCASSVTSGYNEQFFGPGTRLTVL.